A single T cell receptor (beta chain) is shown here with its context. Study members were between 18 and 89 years old and lived in approximately 25 US regions. Participant reports of clinical history set cohort assignment. The source of the sample is a study of blood T cell repertoires in COVID-19. Background on the study: Whether acute or convalescent, the COVID-19 samples came from the United States, Italy and Spain. PBMCs, B-cell-depleted T cells, or T cells provided the cDNA or gDNA that made up the material.

This CDR3 contains 14 residues. Germline lookup yields CDR1 SGHTA and CDR2 FQGNSA. V lost 4 bases, J lost 4 bases, and 2 bases stayed unmatched. Only in-frame clones appear in the TCRdb table, and some are missing; sequencing was by immunoSEQ multiplex PCR. The sample has a few hundred thousand clones, roughly 85% seen once. Specimen: PBMCs or T cells enriched from blood (not recorded which). This TCR came from a woman aged 40 to 50 with acute COVID-19. This rearrangement joins TRBV7-2 to TRBJ2-4; 9 bases match TRBD1. The chain's CDR3 is CASSYGTGKNIQYF. CDR3 DNA sequence: TGTGCCAGCAGCTACGGGACAGGGAAAAACATTCAGTACTTC.